This TCR beta chain was recovered during a study of blood T cell repertoires in COVID-19. Clones were sequenced by immunoSEQ multiplex PCR, and TCRdb holds only the in-frame ones, with some missing. This repertoire shows roughly 300,000 clones, approximately 86% found once; its top ten account for around 4.4%. V lost 2 bases and J lost 3; bases outside the gene matches: 9. The V gene's germline CDR1 is LNHDA and CDR2 SQIVND (reference sequence). CDR3 length equals 16 residues. The sequence came from a woman between 40 and 55 years old with acute COVID-19. Sequences were obtained from PBMCs or T cells enriched from blood (not recorded which). The chain links TRBV19 to TRBJ1-2, with 7 bases that match TRBD1. The CDR3 bases are TGTGCCAGTAGTATAAGACAGGGAAAGGGGTACTATGGCTACACCTTC. Translated: CASSIRQGKGYYGYTF.